The clone carrying this T cell receptor (beta chain) was seen once. No antigen is known for it. The data originate from a study of cytomegalovirus exposure and HLA in healthy donors. Findings and caveats of the study: Confirmation was obtained in vitro that a few CMV-associated chains are specific for CMV antigens. The tendency of first-cohort TCR clusters to co-occur in the 120 or so validation repertoires was the finding of a later analysis. 150 or so TCR beta chains were listed as cytomegalovirus-associated.

This CDR3 is 13 amino acids long. The V and J ends lost 6 bases and 2 bases respectively, with 14 bases between them. Germline assignment: CDR1 SQVTM and CDR2 ANQGSEA. Measured with immunoSEQ multiplex PCR; TCRdb has only the in-frame clones, and not every one. Of fewer than 150,000 clones listed, about 87% are singletons. The donors were part of the roughly 120-subject validation cohort, which stood apart from the roughly 640-subject first cohort. The sequence was obtained from a man between 18 and 35 years old in good health and CMV-seronegative. V gene TRBV29-1 combines with J gene TRBJ2-7; possible D gene TRBD1, 6 bases. The specimen was PBMCs. CDR3 sequence: CSVEDSQTYEQYF. CDR3 nucleotides: TGCAGCGTGGAGGACAGTCAGACCTACGAGCAGTACTTC.